Listed here is a single T cell receptor (beta chain). Its recognized antigen is unknown. No base quality information exists; no much larger clone differs at one position. CDR1 and CDR2, looked up from the germline V gene, are MNHEY and SVGAGI. Relative to germline, V is missing 2 bases and J is missing 5 bases, with 5 bases of the junction outside any gene match. The CDR3 goes from the cysteine to the phenylalanine over 15 residues. Of the read, only the CDR3 DNA is kept; its 45 bases are in frame from base 1. The data were taken from a study of CD8+ T cells in alopecia areata (dated by TCRdb to the late 2010s). Notes on the research overall: Treated patients were enrolled in an open-label pilot trial of oral tofacitinib, 5 to 10 mg twice daily, for moderate-to-severe alopecia areata. Tofacitinib was administered for 6 to 18 months, and 6 months of follow-up off drug were then conducted to assess delayed response and recurrence. Disease severity in treated patients was measured with the SALT score, which quantifies the percentage of affected scalp surface area. High-throughput TCRbeta sequencing was used to examine T cell clonal expansion in alopecia areata in both the C3H/HeJ mouse model and human patients. On the human side, TCRbeta sequencing was run on scalp tissue and on sorted CD4+ and CD8+ peripheral blood T cells from healthy controls and from alopecia areata patients with either patchy or totalis/universalis disease. Biopsies were taken from tofacitinib-treated patients at baseline and again at 4 and 24 weeks into treatment, and several of those patients also had a later scalp biopsy. Scalp clonality was compared across normal scalp (n=4), patchy alopecia areata scalp (n=8), and alopecia totalis/universalis scalp (n=8). The RNA source kit depended on sample type: the PAXgene miRNA kit for fixed scalp, the miRNeasy kit for PBMCs, and the RNeasy kit for mouse skin. Amplification of TCRbeta CDR3 regions was done by immunoSEQ multiplex PCR using 35 Vbeta forward primers and 13 Jbeta reverse primers.

The library was generated by the immunoSEQ multiplex PCR assay. RNA was extracted from all samples and reverse transcribed into cDNA as template for TCR sequencing. First-strand cDNA was synthesized using SuperScript III with a 2:1 mix of oligo-dT and random hexamers. A synthetic immune receptor repertoire was used to assess amplification bias, and residual bias was removed computationally. As for the original processing: Raw reads were preprocessed for error removal, and CDR3 was defined according to IMGT conventions as running from the conserved cysteine to phenylalanine. Clonality was computed as 1 minus the Shannon entropy, with the entropy normalized by log2 of the number of productive unique TCRs. Scalp TCRbeta sequences were cross-referenced with sorted blood CD4 and CD8 repertoires so that the CD4 or CD8 identity of scalp clones could be inferred. As stored in TCRdb, this immuneACCESS dataset retains in-frame rearrangements with V and J assigned. A fraction of the clones does not appear; measured against another copy, unresolved V genes explain less than half of the discrepancy, and the remainder lacks a known reason. V, J and clone size derive from that table, while D and trimming were established from the DNA sequence. The sample includes more than 110,000 clones, with approximately 80% observed a single time. The leading ten clones occupy about 25% of the sample.

According to the study, the label for this sample's time point signals: about 4 weeks on oral tofacitinib. The treatment or condition label corresponds to: oral pan-JAK inhibitor, 5-10 mg twice daily. Peripheral blood and lesional scalp punch biopsies were obtained from patients with alopecia areata. After PBMCs were isolated by density centrifugation and stained for CD3, CD4 and CD8, a FACSAria was used to sort CD4+ and CD8+ T cells. Paper-wide results and their limitations: Unlike mouse skin, which is dominated by gammadelta T cells, normal human skin has resident alphabeta T cells that are also sequenced, and this complicates analysis of the scalp TCR repertoire. Because the treated cohort was small and had only one nonresponder, larger studies are needed to examine links between baseline CD8+ expansion and response. Scalp clonality and the number of expanded CD8+ clones among the top 100 scalp clones were significantly decreased by tofacitinib. Compared with normal scalp, lesional scalp had higher clonality and more expanded CD8+ clones, particularly in alopecia totalis/universalis, a pattern that suggests antigenic drive. Shared TCR sequences between patients were less evident than in mice, which may be partly attributable to HLA diversity in the patient population. Many expanded lesional clones were found to persist in scalp and blood during tofacitinib treatment, and relapse after treatment cessation may be partly explained by this persistence.

Source: CD8+ T cells sorted from blood, taken at week 4, from a patient treated with tofacitinib. The origin of this receptor is a human donor with alopecia areata. Rearrangement joined TRBV6-5 to TRBJ2-2; 7 middle bases align to TRBD1. The DNA is TGTGCCAGCAGTTACGGGCAGGGGGTTACCGGGGAGCTGTTTTTT. Translated, it gives CASSYGQGVTGELFF.